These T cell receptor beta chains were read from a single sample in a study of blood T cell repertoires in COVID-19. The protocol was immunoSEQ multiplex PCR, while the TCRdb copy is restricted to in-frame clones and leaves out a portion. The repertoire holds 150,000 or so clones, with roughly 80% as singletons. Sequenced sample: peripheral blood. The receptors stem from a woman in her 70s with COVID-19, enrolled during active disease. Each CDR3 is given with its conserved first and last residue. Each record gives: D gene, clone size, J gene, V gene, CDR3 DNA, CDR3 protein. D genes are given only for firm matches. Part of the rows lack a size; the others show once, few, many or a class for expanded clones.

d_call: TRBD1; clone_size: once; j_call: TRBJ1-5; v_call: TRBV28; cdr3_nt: TGTGCCAGCAGTACCTTTGGACAGGGGACCAATCAGCCCCAGCATTTT; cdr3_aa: CASSTFGQGTNQPQHF
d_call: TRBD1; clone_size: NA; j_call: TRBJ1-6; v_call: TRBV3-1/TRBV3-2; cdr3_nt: TGTGCCAGCAGCCTACAGGGGGCGAGGAATTCACCCCTCCACTTT; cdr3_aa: CASSLQGARNSPLHF
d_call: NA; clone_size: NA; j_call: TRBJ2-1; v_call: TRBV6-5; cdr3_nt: TGTGCCAGCAGCCTGGCCAACAGGAATGAGCAGTTCTTC; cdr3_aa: CASSLANRNEQFF
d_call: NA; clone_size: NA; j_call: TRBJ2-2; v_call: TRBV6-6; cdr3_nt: TGTGCCAGCAGTTACGTAACCGGGGAGCTGTTTTTT; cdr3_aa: CASSYVTGELFF
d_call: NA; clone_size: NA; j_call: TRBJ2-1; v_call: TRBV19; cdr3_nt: TGTGCCAGTAGTAATGTTAGGGGCAGCTACAATGAGCAGTTCTTC; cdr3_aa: CASSNVRGSYNEQFF
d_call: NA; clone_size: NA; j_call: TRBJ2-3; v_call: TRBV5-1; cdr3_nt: TGCGCCAGCAGCCCTCAGGGTATGGTTACAGATACGCAGTATTTT; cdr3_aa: CASSPQGMVTDTQYF
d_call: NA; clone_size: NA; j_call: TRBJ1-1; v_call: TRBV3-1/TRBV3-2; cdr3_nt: TGTGCCAGCAGCCTGGGTGCGGACACTGAAGCTTTCTTT; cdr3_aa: CASSLGADTEAFF
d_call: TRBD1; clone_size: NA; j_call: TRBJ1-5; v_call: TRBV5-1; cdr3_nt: TGCGCCAGCAGCGCGGGACAGGGAGGTAGACAGCCCCAGCATTTT; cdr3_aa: CASSAGQGGRQPQHF
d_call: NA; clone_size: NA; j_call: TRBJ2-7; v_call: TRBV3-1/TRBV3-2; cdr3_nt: TGTGCCAGCAGCCAAGACGGAGGGCAGCTCGAGCAGTACTTC; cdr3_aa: CASSQDGGQLEQYF
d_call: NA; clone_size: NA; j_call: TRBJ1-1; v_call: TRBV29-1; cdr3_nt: TGCAGCGTCGAAACAATGGCTTTCTTT; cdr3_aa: CSVETMAFF
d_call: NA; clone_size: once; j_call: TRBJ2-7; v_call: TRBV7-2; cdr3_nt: TGTGCCAGCAGCTCCAGCTCCTACGAGCAGTACTTC; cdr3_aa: CASSSSSYEQYF
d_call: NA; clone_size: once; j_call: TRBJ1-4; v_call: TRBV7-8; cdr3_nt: TGTGCCAGCAGCTTAGCCCCCTCCCGGGAGGGTAATGAAAAACTGTTTTTT; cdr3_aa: CASSLAPSREGNEKLFF
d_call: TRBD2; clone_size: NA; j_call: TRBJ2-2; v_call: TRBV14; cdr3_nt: TGTGCCAGCAGCCCAGAGCCGGGACTAGCGGGTTTCCGGAACACCGGGGAGCTGTTTTTT; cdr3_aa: CASSPEPGLAGFRNTGELFF
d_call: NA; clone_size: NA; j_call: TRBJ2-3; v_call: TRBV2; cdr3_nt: TGTGCCAGCAGTGAACTAGCAAGGGCAGATACGCAGTATTTT; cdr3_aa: CASSELARADTQYF
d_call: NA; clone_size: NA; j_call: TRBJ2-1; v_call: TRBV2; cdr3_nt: TGTGCCAGCAGTGCGGACACCTCCTACAATGAGCAGTTCTTC; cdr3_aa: CASSADTSYNEQFF
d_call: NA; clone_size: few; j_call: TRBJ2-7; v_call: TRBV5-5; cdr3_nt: TGTGCCAGCAGCACCCCAGGGAAATACGAGCAGTACTTC; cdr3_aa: CASSTPGKYEQYF
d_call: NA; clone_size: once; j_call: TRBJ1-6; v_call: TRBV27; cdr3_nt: TGTGCCAGCAGTTTATCGAGACAGAATTCACCCCTCCACTTT; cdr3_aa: CASSLSRQNSPLHF
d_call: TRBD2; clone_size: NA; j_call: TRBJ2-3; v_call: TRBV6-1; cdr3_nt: TGTGCCAGCAGTGATCGCGGGGGGGCCACAGATACGCAGTATTTT; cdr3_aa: CASSDRGGATDTQYF
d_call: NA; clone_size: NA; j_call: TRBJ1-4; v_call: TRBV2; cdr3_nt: TGTGCCAGCAGTGATGTGACAGATAATCAAGCGGGTGAAAAACTGTTTTTT; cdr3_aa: CASSDVTDNQAGEKLFF
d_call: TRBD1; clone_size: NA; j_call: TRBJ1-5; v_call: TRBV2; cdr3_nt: TGTGCCAGCCGGGCTTTGGACAGGCCGAATCAGCCCCAGCATTTT; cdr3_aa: CASRALDRPNQPQHF
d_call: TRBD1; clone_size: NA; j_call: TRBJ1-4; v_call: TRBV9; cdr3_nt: TGTGCCAGCAGCGTCGGGGCAGGGGGGAATGAAAAACTGTTTTTT; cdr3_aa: CASSVGAGGNEKLFF
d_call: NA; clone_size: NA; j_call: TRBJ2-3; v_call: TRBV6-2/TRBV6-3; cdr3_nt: TGTGCCAGCAGTTACGGGGCTTCAGCAACTACGCAGTATTTT; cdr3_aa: CASSYGASATTQYF
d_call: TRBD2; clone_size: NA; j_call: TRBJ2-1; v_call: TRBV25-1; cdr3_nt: TGTGCCAGCAGTCTCAGGACTAGCGGGGGTAGTGAGCAGTTCTTC; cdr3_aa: CASSLRTSGGSEQFF
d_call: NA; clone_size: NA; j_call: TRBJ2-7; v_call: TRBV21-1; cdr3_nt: TGTGCCAGCAGCAAAAGGGGGGAGCAGTACTTC; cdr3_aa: CASSKRGEQYF
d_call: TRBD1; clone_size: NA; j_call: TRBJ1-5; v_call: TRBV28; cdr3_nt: TGTGCCAGCAGGACAGGGAGCAATCAGCCCCAGCATTTT; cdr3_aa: CASRTGSNQPQHF
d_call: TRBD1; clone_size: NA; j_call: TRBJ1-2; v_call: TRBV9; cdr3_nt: TGTGCCAGCAGCCCCGGACAGGGAGATGGCTACACCTTC; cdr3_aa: CASSPGQGDGYTF
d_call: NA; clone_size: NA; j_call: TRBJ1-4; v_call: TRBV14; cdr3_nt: TGTGCCAGCAGCCCTTCACAGGGACTAGGTGAAAAACTGTTTTTT; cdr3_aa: CASSPSQGLGEKLFF
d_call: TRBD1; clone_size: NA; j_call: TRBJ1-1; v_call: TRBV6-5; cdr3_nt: TGTGCCAGCATTTCCGGGACAGGGGGCATTGAAGCTTTCTTT; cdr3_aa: CASISGTGGIEAFF
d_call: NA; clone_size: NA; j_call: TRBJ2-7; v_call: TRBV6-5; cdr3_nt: TGTGCCAGCCGGCCAGGAGGGGCCTACGAGCAGTACTTC; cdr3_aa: CASRPGGAYEQYF
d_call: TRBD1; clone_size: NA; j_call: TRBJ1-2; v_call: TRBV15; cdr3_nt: TGTGCCACCAGCGGGGACAGGGGAATAGGCGGCTACACCTTC; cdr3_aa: CATSGDRGIGGYTF
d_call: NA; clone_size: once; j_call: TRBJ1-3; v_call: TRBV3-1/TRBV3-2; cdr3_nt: TGTGCCAGCCACAAATACGGGGACTCTGGAAACACCATATATTTT; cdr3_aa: CASHKYGDSGNTIYF
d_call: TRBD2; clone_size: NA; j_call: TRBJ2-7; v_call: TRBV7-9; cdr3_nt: TGTGCCAGCAGCTTCCTAGCGGGGGGCTCCTCCTACGAGCAGTACTTC; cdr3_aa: CASSFLAGGSSYEQYF
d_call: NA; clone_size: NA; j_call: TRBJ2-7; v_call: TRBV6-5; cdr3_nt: TGTGCCAGCAGCCCCAGGGGGGATTCCTACGAGCAGTACTTC; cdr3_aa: CASSPRGDSYEQYF
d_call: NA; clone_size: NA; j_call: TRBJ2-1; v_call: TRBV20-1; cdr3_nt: TGCAGTGCCAGGAAATCGCCAGAGCAGTTCTTC; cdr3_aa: CSARKSPEQFF
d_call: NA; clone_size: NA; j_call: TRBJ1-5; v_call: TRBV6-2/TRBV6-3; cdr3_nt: TGTGCCAGCAGTTACAGGACAGACTTTACCGGCAATCAGCCCCAGCATTTT; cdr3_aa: CASSYRTDFTGNQPQHF
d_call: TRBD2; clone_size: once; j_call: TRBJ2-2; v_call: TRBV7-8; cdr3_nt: TGTGCCAGCAGCCCGGGACTAGGGAGCGGGGAGCTGTTTTTT; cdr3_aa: CASSPGLGSGELFF
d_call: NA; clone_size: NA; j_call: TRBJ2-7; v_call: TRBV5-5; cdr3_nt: TGTGCCAGCAGCTTGGGAACGGTAGACTACGAGCAGTACTTC; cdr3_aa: CASSLGTVDYEQYF
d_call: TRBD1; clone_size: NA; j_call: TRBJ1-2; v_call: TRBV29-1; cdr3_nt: TGCAGCGCTAGGCAAGAGGACAGGGGTGTGAGGGGCTACACCTTC; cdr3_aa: CSARQEDRGVRGYTF
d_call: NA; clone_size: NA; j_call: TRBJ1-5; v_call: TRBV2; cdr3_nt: TGTGCCAGTCGACCAAGAGGTCAGGGGCCCCAGCATTTT; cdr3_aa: CASRPRGQGPQHF
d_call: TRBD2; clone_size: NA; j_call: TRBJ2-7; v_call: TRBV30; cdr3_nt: TGTGCCTGGAGTGTGAAACTAGCGGGCAGCTCCTACGAGCAGTACTTC; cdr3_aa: CAWSVKLAGSSYEQYF
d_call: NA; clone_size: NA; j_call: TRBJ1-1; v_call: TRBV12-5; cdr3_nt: TGTGCTAGTGGTTTTGGTCAGGGATGTTCTTTCTTT; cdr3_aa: CASGFGQGCSFF
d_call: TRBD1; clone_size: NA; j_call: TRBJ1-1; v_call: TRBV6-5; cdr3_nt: TGTGCCAGCAGTAAGACAGGGGCGGACACTGAAGCTTTCTTT; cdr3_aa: CASSKTGADTEAFF
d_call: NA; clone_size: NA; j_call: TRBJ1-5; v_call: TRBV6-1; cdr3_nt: TGTGCCAGCAGTGAACAGGGTTATAGCAATCAGCCCCAGCATTTT; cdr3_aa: CASSEQGYSNQPQHF
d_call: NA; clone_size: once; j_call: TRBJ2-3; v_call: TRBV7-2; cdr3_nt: TGTGCCAGCAGCTTATCGGCCCTGTGGGGGCACGGTCCCACAGATACGCAGTATTTT; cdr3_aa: CASSLSALWGHGPTDTQYF
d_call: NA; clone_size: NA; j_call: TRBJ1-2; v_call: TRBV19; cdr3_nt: TGTGCCACAAATACAGGGTGGTATGGCTACACCTTC; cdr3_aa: CATNTGWYGYTF
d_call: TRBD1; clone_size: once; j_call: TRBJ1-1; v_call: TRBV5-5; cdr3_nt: TGTGCCAGCAGCCCGACAGGGCTAATGAACACTGAAGCTTTCTTT; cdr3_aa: CASSPTGLMNTEAFF
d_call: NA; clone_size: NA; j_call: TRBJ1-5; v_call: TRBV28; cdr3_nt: TGTGCCAGCAGCCAGGTCCAGGGGCTGGGATATAGCAATCAGCCCCAGCATTTT; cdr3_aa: CASSQVQGLGYSNQPQHF
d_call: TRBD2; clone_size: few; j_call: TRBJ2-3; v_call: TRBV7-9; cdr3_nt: TGTGCCAGCAGCTTAGCGCTGGCTAGCGGGGCCCGCACTGGAGATACGCAGTATTTT; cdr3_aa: CASSLALASGARTGDTQYF
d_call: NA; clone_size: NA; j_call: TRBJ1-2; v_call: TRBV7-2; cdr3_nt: TGTGCCAGCAGCTTATTGGCAGGGCCAGATGGCTACACCTTC; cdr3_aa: CASSLLAGPDGYTF
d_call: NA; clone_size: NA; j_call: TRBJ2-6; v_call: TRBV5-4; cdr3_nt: TGTGCCAGCAGCGATATAGGAGGGGCTGGGGCCAACGTCCTGACTTTC; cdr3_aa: CASSDIGGAGANVLTF
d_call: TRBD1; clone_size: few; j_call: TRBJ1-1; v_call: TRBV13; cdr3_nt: TGTGCCAGCAGCTATAACAGGGGGCGCGATGAAGCTTTCTTT; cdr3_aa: CASSYNRGRDEAFF
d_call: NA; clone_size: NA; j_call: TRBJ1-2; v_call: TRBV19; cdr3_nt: TGTGCCAGTAGTATAGACCCCATCTATGGCTACACCTTC; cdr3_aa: CASSIDPIYGYTF
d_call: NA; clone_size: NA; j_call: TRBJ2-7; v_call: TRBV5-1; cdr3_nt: TGCGCCAGCAGCTTCGGGGACACGATCTACGAGCAGTACTTC; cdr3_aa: CASSFGDTIYEQYF
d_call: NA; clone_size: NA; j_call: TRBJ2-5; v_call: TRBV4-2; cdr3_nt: TGTGCCAGCAGCCAAGATCTCTCGGGGGGCCGGTACCAAGAGACCCAGTACTTC; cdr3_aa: CASSQDLSGGRYQETQYF
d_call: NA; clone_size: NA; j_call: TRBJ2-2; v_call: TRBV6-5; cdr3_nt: TGTGCCAGCAGCCGAGGGGGAAACACCGGGGAGCTGTTTTTT; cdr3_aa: CASSRGGNTGELFF